What follows describes a single T cell receptor (beta chain). Its antigen is unknown. There are 15 residues in the CDR3. CDR1 and CDR2 (germline): SNHLY, FYNNEI. V lost 2 bases and J 0 bases, leaving 11 bases between the germline ends. This sample was included in a study of regulatory T cells in long-lasting Graves disease. Turning to the study itself: More than 5 years of antithyroid drugs with positive TSH receptor antibodies defined persistent Graves' disease.

Time point noted: persistent/refractory GD, antithyroid drugs over 5 years with positive TRAb. Scientists built the TCR library using RNA that was extracted from PBMCs. Criteria from the American Thyroid Association guidelines were applied to diagnose Graves' disease. Study-wide findings and caveats: Patients with persistent disease showed a bias toward TRBV28, TRBJ1-2 and TRBJ2-5.

Libraries of TCR beta came from iRepertoire HTBI primers plus Arm-PCR of CDR3 regions. MiXCR was run by TCRdb on the multiplex PCR reads, yielding one entry per CDR3 protein. The sample holds 400,000 to 500,000 distinct CDR3 sequences, roughly 20% seen once. Sample: peripheral blood mononuclear cells (PBMCs), taken when the disease was refractory, from a patient treated with antithyroid drugs. The J gene is TRBJ2-7, the V gene TRBV2; the D is unclear. The clonotype comes from a female donor with Graves disease. CDR3: CASSERHPRSYEQYF. CDR3 in DNA: TGTGCCAGCAGTGAACGTCACCCGCGCTCCTACGAGCAGTACTTC.